This TCR beta chain was recorded in a study of control samples from healthy donors and cancer patients (dated by TCRdb to about 2020). Library preparation used the immunoSEQ multiplex PCR assay. TCRdb retrieved this table from immuneACCESS and kept in-frame rearrangements only. Not all clones are present; in checked studies, unresolved V genes account for under half, and no reason is known for the remainder. Here the sample has approximately 120,000 clones; around nine tenths occur a single time. Together, the top ten hold approximately 9% of the sample. Concerning this clone: Which antigen it targets is not known. Within one base of it there is no much larger clone, and no base qualities were kept.

The germline V gene (reference sequence) specifies GTSNPN as CDR1 and SVGIG as CDR2. Including the terminal cysteine and phenylalanine, the CDR3 comprises 12 residues. This entry keeps only the CDR3 DNA: 36 bases, framed from base 1. The V and J ends are trimmed by 0 bases and 11 bases, leaving 13 bases between them. The sequenced material came from blood. The chain is made from TRBV30 and TRBJ1-1, with the D gene uncertain. This clonotype was sampled from a man aged 40-55 years in good health. The DNA sequence is as follows: TGTGCCTGGAGTGTTAACGATCGTAGGGCTTTCTTT. It specifies CAWSVNDRRAFF.